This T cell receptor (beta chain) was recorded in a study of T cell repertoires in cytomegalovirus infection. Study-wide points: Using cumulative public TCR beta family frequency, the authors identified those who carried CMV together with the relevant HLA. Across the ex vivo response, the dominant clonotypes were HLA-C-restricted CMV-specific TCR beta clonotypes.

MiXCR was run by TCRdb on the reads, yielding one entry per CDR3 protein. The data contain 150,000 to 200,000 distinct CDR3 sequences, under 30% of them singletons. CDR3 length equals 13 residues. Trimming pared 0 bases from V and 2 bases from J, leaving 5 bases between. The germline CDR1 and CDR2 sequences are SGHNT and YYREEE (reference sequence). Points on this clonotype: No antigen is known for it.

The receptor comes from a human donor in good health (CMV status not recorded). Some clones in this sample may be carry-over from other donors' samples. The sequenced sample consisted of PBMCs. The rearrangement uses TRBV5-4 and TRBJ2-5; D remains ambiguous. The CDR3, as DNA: TGTGCCAGCAGCTTGGAGCTACAAGAGACCCAGTACTTC. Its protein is CASSLELQETQYF.